This T cell receptor beta chain came from a study of T cell responses to AZD1222 COVID-19 vaccine. Study findings and constraints: Unmutated variant regions are reportedly the target of nearly half of TCRs that are spike-specific.

Repertoires were generated with immunoSEQ multiplex PCR, while TCRdb's copy carries only in-frame clones and drops some. The data contain approximately 50,000 clones, around nine tenths of them seen just once; the ten biggest clones take up 14% to 15%. A word on this clone: Its antigen is not identified.

V was clipped by 5 bases and J by 3 bases; unmatched bases: 2. CDR3 length: 13 residues. The germline V gene encodes CDR1 SGHTA and CDR2 FQGNSA. The genes are TRBV7-2 and TRBJ1-2, with TRBD1 identical over 8 bases. The receptor's source is an adult in good health. The specimen was peripheral blood, collected on day 0 of AZD1222 vaccination. CDR3 sequence reads: CASSPDRDYGYTF. CDR3 sequence (DNA): TGTGCCAGCAGCCCGGACAGGGACTATGGCTACACCTTC.